This T cell receptor (beta chain) was profiled in a study of T cell responses to AZD1222 COVID-19 vaccine. Study-level points and caveats: Repertoires were obtained only post-peak T cell response.

About this clone: Its antigen is not identified.

Trimming cost V 0 bases and J 6 bases, with 7 bases left between them. The length of the CDR3 is 12 residues. Per the germline V gene, CDR1 is SGHNT and CDR2 is YYREEE (reference sequence). Profiling relied on immunoSEQ multiplex PCR, and the TCRdb table lists in-frame clones only, not all of them. The sample consists of roughly 96,000 clones, about 90% of them appearing once. V is TRBV5-4 and J is TRBJ2-7; D is undetermined. The sequence was collected from an adult in good health. The starting material was peripheral blood, obtained on day 0 of AZD1222 vaccination. The CDR3 nucleotides read TGTGCCAGCAGCTTGGCCAATGGCGAGCAGTACTTC. Protein sequence: CASSLANGEQYF.